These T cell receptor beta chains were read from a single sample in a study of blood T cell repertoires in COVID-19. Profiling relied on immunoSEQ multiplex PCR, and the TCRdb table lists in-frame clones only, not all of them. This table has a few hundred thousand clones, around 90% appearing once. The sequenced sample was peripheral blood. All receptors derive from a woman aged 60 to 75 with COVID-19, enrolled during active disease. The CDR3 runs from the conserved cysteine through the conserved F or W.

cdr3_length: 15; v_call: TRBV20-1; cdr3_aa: CSASGGGLPYNEQFF
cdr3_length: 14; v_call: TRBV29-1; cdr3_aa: CSVDRGIKLFGYTF
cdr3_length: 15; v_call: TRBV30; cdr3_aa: CAWRGGTVTNYGYTF
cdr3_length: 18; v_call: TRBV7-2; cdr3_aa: CASSKPGQRPRGISPLHF
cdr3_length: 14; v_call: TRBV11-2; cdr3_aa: CASSPTLAGSAAFF
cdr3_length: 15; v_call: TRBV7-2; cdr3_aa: CASSGTALLGYGYTF
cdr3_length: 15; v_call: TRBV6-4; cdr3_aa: CASSDSAGSYNEQFF
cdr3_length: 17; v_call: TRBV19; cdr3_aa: CASSRGTARPTNEKLFF
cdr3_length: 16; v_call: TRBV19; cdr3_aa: CASSMIIGSSGNTIYF
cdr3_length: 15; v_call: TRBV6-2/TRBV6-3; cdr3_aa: CASSVPGQGDTEAFF
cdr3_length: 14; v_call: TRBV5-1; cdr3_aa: CASSLADATYEQYF
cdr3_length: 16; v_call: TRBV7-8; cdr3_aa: CASSLAMSGGAGGYTF
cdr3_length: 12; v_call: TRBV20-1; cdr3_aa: CSASRGRDEQFF
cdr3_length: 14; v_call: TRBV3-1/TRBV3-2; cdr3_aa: CASSLRENNYGYTF
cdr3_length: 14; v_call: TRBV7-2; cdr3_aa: CASSLTSGVGELFF
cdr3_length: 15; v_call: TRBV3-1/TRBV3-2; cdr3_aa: CASSPTRSGYNEQFF
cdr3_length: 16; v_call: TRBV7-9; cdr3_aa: CASSLLAGGNNEKLFF
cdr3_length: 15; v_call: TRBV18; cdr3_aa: CASSPPGRGGTEAFF
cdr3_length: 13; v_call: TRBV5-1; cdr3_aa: CASSGTGAYGYTF
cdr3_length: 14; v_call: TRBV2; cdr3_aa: CAISKTSAGEKLFF
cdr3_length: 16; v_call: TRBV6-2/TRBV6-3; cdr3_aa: CASSLAGGPSTGELFF
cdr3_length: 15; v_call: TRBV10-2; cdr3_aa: CASIQDTSSYNEQFF
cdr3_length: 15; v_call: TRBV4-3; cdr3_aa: CASSQSSGIGEGYTF
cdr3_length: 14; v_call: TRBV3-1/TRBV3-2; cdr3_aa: CASSQVVSSYEQYF
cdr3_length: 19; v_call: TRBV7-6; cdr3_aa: CASSLEGPFKTSGFHEQFF
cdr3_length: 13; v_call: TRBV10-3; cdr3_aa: CAIQTGRDTEAFF
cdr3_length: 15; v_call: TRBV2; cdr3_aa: CASTTRGFKGNEQFF
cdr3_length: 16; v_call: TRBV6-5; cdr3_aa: CASSYSGWDSSYEQYF
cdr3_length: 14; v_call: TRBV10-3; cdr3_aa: CAISEPGGGETQYF
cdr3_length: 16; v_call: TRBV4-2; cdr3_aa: CASSQDVGGGGGVAFF
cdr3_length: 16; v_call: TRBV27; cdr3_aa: CASRSRTGTSSYEQYF
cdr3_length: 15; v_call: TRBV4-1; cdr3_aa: CASSQARTLYNEQFF
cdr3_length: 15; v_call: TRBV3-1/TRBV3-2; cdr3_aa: CASRASSGSTDTQYF
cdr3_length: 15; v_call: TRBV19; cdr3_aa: CASSNRVSTNEKLFF
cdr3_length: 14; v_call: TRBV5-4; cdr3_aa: CASGKQETKNIQYF
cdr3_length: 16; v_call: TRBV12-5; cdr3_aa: CASGLGLAGGVNEQFF
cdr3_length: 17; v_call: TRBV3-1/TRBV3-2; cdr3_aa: CASSQDLGAGAYNEQFF
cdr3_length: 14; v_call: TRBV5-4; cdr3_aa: CASSLAGGRYEQYF
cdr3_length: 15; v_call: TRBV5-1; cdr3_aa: CASSLAAGGYYEQYF
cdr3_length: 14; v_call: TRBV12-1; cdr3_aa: CASSYGTGSYEQYF